This T cell receptor beta chain was identified in a study of T cells after yellow fever vaccination. Findings of the study overall: When the response was secondary, it was weaker but reached its peak faster, day 5 versus 15.

Production of TCR cDNA was by 5'RACE template switching, which also added a universal primer site and UMIs. TCRdb re-called the 5' RACE reads with MiXCR, one entry per CDR3 protein. The sample comprises 230,000 or so distinct CDR3 sequences, 6.5% to 7.5% of which are singletons, and approximately 1.1% rests with the top ten. This clonotype was counted a few times. What it binds is unknown. Trimming took 8 bases from V and 7 from J; bases not matched to a gene: 13. The CDR3 covers 15 residues. Germline-derived CDR1 and CDR2 are MNHEY and SMNVEV (reference sequence). Sequenced here: CD4+ T cells sorted from PBMCs, sampled on the day of the yellow fever booster vaccination. This chain uses TRBV27 with TRBJ2-7, with 11 bases that match TRBD1. The clonotype originates from a man aged 30-40 years who received the YFV17D yellow fever vaccine. The CDR3 is CASSTPDRGLEEQYF. CDR3 DNA: TGTGCCAGCTCCACCCCGGACAGGGGGCTAGAGGAGCAGTACTTC.